Described below is a single TCR beta chain sequence and its context. Its antigen is still unknown. Gene names denote mouse genes. The DNA ends 4 residues before the CDR3 does, and the rest of the CDR3 is filled in from the germline J gene. The data are from a study of CD8+ T cells in alopecia areata. Study details: Grafted skin came from C3H/HeJ donors with spontaneous alopecia (roughly 6-12 months old) and was placed on roughly 7-11-week-old female C3H/HeJ mice.

Sequencing templates came from extracted RNA that was reverse transcribed into cDNA. The repertoire was sequenced with immunoSEQ multiplex PCR; TCRdb's copy has only in-frame clones and lacks some. Listed for the sample are over 100,000 clones, none seen a single time. Points from the study as a whole: Lesional scalp displayed greater clonality than normal scalp, most notably in alopecia totalis/universalis. Mice gave a clearer picture of TCR sharing than patients did, possibly for HLA-related reasons.

From germline, CDR1 is NNHDY and CDR2 SYVADS. V was clipped by 2 bases and J by 4 bases, with 6 bases between them. The CDR3 extends over 13 amino acids. The V call is TRBV13-3, the J call TRBJ1-4; unclear D gene. The clonotype originates from a C3H/HeJ mouse with alopecia areata. This mouse strain has H2-k as its MHC haplotype. The material sequenced was lesional skin. CDR3 bases read: TGTGCCAGCAGTGACCAACTCAACGAA. Translated, it gives CASSDQLNE. The entire CDR3 protein is CASSDQLNERLFF.